This entry lists 27 T cell receptor beta chains sequenced from one sample in a study of blood T cells in healthy people across ages. Together with a sample-barcoded 5' primer, a J-beta primer mix was included in a second PCR lasting roughly 7 to 11 cycles. TCRdb redid the calling of the 5' RACE reads with MiXCR, one entry per CDR3 protein. This sample yields about 1.8 million distinct CDR3 sequences, of which about 50% are seen a single time; around 2.1% belongs to the top ten. Sequences were obtained from blood. Receptors originate from a woman aged 40-49 years in good health.

The V gene is TRBV5-5, the J gene TRBJ2-3, with D perhaps TRBD1 (6 bases). The CDR3 is made up of 15 amino acids. V was cut by 5 bases and J by 0 bases, with 13 bases left in between. From germline, CDR1 is SGHKS and CDR2 YYEKEE (reference sequence). The DNA of the CDR3 is TGTGCCAGCAGTCGTACAGGGTATAGCACAGATACGCAGTATTTT. Its protein product is CASSRTGYSTDTQYF. Combining the CDR3 with reference TRBV5-5 and TRBJ2-3 gives the whole variable domain DAGVTQSPTHLIKTRGQQVTLRCSPISGHKSVSWYQQVLGQGPQFIFQYYEKEERGRGNFPDRFSARQFPNYSSELNVNALLLGDSALYLCASSRTGYSTDTQYFGPGTRLTVL.

The V and J genes are TRBV27 and TRBJ1-5; tentative D call: TRBD1 (5 bases). Germline assignment: CDR1 MNHEY and CDR2 SMNVEV (reference sequence). The ends were cut back, 6 bases at V and 5 bases at J, with 14 bases in the middle. The length of the CDR3 is 14 residues. The chain's CDR3 is CASSSGRNYQPQHF. Written as DNA, the CDR3 is TGTGCCAGCAGCTCGGGACGGAACTATCAGCCCCAGCATTTT.

The chain's CDR3 is CASSPEPEDTQYF. The CDR3 DNA sequence: TGTGCCAGCAGCCCCGAGCCGGAAGATACGCAGTATTTT. The chain uses TRBV7-9 and TRBJ2-3; D is uncertain. The CDR3 spans 13 residues. V lost 5 bases to trimming and J lost 5 bases, with 11 bases between them. The V gene's germline CDR1 is SEHNR and CDR2 FQNEAQ (reference sequence).

The chain employs TRBV5-1 and TRBJ1-1; 12 bases fit TRBD1. This CDR3 is built from 14 residues. V was pared by 4 bases and J by 2 bases, with 0 bases of the junction left unmatched. Germline assignment: CDR1 SGHRS and CDR2 YFSETQ. The CDR3 bases are TGCGCCAGCAGCGGGACAGGGGGCAACACTGAAGCTTTCTTT. It is translated as CASSGTGGNTEAFF.

The V and J genes are TRBV7-2 and TRBJ2-7; 10 nucleotides line up with TRBD2. The DNA end is a closer match to TRBJ2-5, so the J assignment may be wrong. CDR1 and CDR2 from the germline V gene are SGHTA and FQGNSA. The CDR3 is made up of 16 amino acids. The CDR3 protein is CASSSFGLAAQGTQYF. CDR3 nucleotides: TGTGCCAGCAGCTCGTTCGGACTAGCGGCCCAGGGGACCCAGTACTTC.

CDR3 in amino acids: CASSFERGGPYEQYF. The CDR3 coding sequence is TGCGCCAGCAGCTTCGAGCGGGGGGGCCCCTACGAGCAGTACTTC. The V and J genes are TRBV5-1 and TRBJ2-7, with 10 bases matching TRBD2. CDR3 length equals 15 residues. Germline loops: CDR1 SGHRS, CDR2 YFSETQ. The trim removed 2 bases at V and 2 bases at J, leaving 4 bases unmatched.

The CDR3 loop reads CASSQQGQSNYGYTF. The DNA of the CDR3 is TGTGCCAGCAGCCAACAAGGACAGTCTAACTATGGCTACACCTTC. The rearrangement joins TRBV4-2 to TRBJ1-2; the D gene is possibly TRBD1 (6 bases). The V end was cut by 2 bases, the J end by 0 bases, with 10 bases between. The germline CDR1 and CDR2 sequences are LGHNA and YNFKEQ. This CDR3 comprises 15 residues.

J is TRBJ2-1 and V is TRBV7-2; no clear D gene. The germline V gene has CDR1 SGHTA and CDR2 FQGNSA. V lost 2 bases and J 10 bases, leaving 6 bases between the germline ends. The CDR3 loop spans 11 amino acids. Written as DNA, the CDR3 is TGTGCCAGCAGCTTATCACAAGAGCAGTTCTTC. It yields the protein CASSLSQEQFF.

This clonotype was detected a few times. CDR3 sequence: CASTPGQPLYGYTF. CDR3 coding DNA: TGTGCCAGCACCCCAGGGCAGCCTCTCTATGGCTACACCTTC. The J gene is TRBJ1-2, the V gene TRBV7-2; TRBD1 might be the D (5 bases). Germline CDR1 SGHTA, CDR2 FQGNSA. There are 14 residues in the CDR3. V gave up 7 bases and J gave up 4 bases, with 16 bases separating them.

A few counts support this clonotype. The J gene is TRBJ2-3, the V gene TRBV9, with 7 bases lining up with TRBD1. Losses at the gene ends were 2 bases for V and 6 bases for J; bases not matched to a gene: 12. CDR3 size: 16 residues. CDR1 is SGDLS and CDR2 is YYNGEE in the germline V gene. This CDR3 reads CASSVRDRITGDTQYF. The DNA of the CDR3 is TGTGCCAGCAGCGTCCGGGACAGAATTACTGGGGATACGCAGTATTTT.

The chain combines TRBV20-1 with TRBJ2-7; 8 bases line up with TRBD2. The length of the CDR3 is 13 residues. The V segment lost 6 bases and the J segment 3 bases; nucleotides outside the gene matches: 7. Looked up from germline, CDR1 is DFQATT and CDR2 is SNEGSKA (reference sequence). The CDR3 loop is CSAPARGGYEQYF. DNA for the CDR3: TGCAGTGCCCCCGCCCGGGGGGGCTACGAGCAGTACTTC.

This clonotype was counted only a few times. The chain employs TRBV18 and TRBJ1-1, with a weak D call TRBD1 (5 bases). Per germline, CDR1 KGHSH and CDR2 LQKENI. With 2 bases removed from V and 4 bases from J, the gap between germline ends came to 14 bases. The CDR3 is 15 residues long. The CDR3 nucleotides are TGTGCCAGCTCACCAACCGCCGGGGGGGGCACTGAAGCTTTCTTT. Translated, it gives CASSPTAGGGTEAFF.

The rearrangement links TRBV14 to TRBJ2-4, with TRBD2 matching over 8 bases. After removal of 1 base from V and 13 bases from J, the junction contained 12 bases not matched to a gene. CDR1 is SGHDN and CDR2 is FVKESK in the germline V gene. This CDR3 contains 15 residues. The CDR3 loop is CASSQGLALTTGQYF. DNA for the CDR3: TGTGCCAGCAGCCAAGGACTAGCGTTGACGACTGGGCAGTACTTC.

This chain uses TRBV4-2 with TRBJ2-3; TRBD2 is a possible D gene (6 bases). Germline CDR1 LGHNA, CDR2 YNFKEQ. Trimming stripped 8 bases from V and 2 bases from J, with 20 bases between. CDR3 length equals 16 residues. CDR3 amino acids: CASGPGTPQYTDTQYF. CDR3 bases: TGTGCCAGCGGCCCCGGGACTCCACAATACACAGATACGCAGTATTTT.

This clonotype was observed a handful of times. The gene calls are TRBV27 and TRBJ2-5; 10 positions match TRBD2. The V and J ends lost 5 bases and 4 bases, in that order; junction bases with no gene match: 7. CDR1 MNHEY and CDR2 SMNVEV come from the germline V gene (reference sequence). CDR3 length equals 15 residues. The CDR3 nucleotides read TGTGCCAGCAGTGATCAAGCGGGGGGGCCAGAGACCCAGTACTTC. Residues: CASSDQAGGPETQYF.

This clonotype was observed a few times. V usage is TRBV6-5 and J usage is TRBJ2-5; unclear D gene. V lost 2 bases to trimming and J lost 6 bases, with 1 base between them. Germline V gene data show CDR1 as MNHEY and CDR2 as SVGAGI. The CDR3 contains 10 residues. The CDR3 DNA follows: TGTGCCAGCAGTTACCAGACCCAGTACTTC. Translated, it gives CASSYQTQYF.

This clonotype was recorded once. The chain links TRBV7-2 to TRBJ2-3; TRBD2 might be the D (5 bases). Germline-derived CDR1 and CDR2 are SGHTA and FQGNSA. The CDR3 sequence is 13 residues long. The V end was cut by 2 bases, the J end by 6 bases, with 9 bases between. CDR3 DNA: TGTGCCAGCAGCTTAAGGGCTAGCGATACGCAGTATTTT. Its translation is CASSLRASDTQYF.

This chain uses TRBV7-9 with TRBJ1-1, with 9 bases fitting TRBD1. Losses at the gene ends were 1 base for V and 3 bases for J; bases not matched to a gene: 3. Per the germline V gene, CDR1 is SEHNR and CDR2 is FQNEAQ (reference sequence). The CDR3 totals 15 residues. CDR3 coding DNA: TGTGCCAGCAGCTTAGAGGACAGGGGACACACTGAAGCTTTCTTT. Its protein is CASSLEDRGHTEAFF. The full variable domain, with the rest looked up from reference TRBV7-9 and TRBJ1-1, is DTGVSQNPRHKITKRGQNVTFRCDPISEHNRLYWYRQTLGQGPEFLTYFQNEAQLEKSRLLSDRFSAERPKGSFSTLEIQRTEQGDSAMYLCASSLEDRGHTEAFFGQGTRLTVV.

This clonotype was seen more than once but under ten times. This chain uses TRBV6-2 or TRBV6-3 with TRBJ2-7; 7 bases are shared with TRBD1. The germline CDR1 and CDR2 sequences are MNHEY and SVGEGT. V lost 6 bases to trimming and J lost 1 base; unmatched junction nucleotides: 6. The CDR3 runs to 14 residues. CDR3 DNA: TGTGCCAGCAGAACCGGGACAGAATCCTACGAGCAGTACTTC. Residues: CASRTGTESYEQYF.

This clonotype was detected a few times. The chain is built from TRBV6-5 and TRBJ2-1; no clear D. The germline gives CDR1 MNHEY, CDR2 SVGAGI. V was cut by 4 bases and J by 1 base, with 11 bases left in between. The CDR3 is 15 residues long. The CDR3 spells CASSWVRLSYNEQFF. CDR3 nucleotides: TGTGCCAGCAGTTGGGTGCGGTTATCCTACAATGAGCAGTTCTTC.

The chain recombines TRBV10-3 with TRBJ2-1; 7 bases fit TRBD1. V lost 10 bases and J lost 12; bases outside the gene matches: 18. The CDR3 contains 14 residues. CDR1 and CDR2 from the germline V gene are ENHRY and SYGVKD. The CDR3 DNA follows: TGTGCCACCGGAGGACAGGACCTCATGAACGGGCAGTTCTTC. It is translated as CATGGQDLMNGQFF.

As for this clonotype: Mismatch with germline at one junction end may stem from a read error. The chain couples TRBV6-5 to TRBJ2-1; possibly TRBD1 for D (8 bases). Germline V gene sequence: CDR1 MNHEY, CDR2 SVGAGI. CDR3 length: 15 residues. In nucleotides, the CDR3 is TGTGCCAGCAGTTACGGACAGGGAGGGAACAATGAGCAGGTCTTC. This sequence encodes CASSYGQGGNNEQVF.

CDR3 in amino acids: CSARDPRGGWNYGYTF. The CDR3 DNA follows: TGCAGTGCTAGAGATCCACGGGGGGGCTGGAACTATGGCTACACCTTC. The V call is TRBV20-1, the J call TRBJ1-2; TRBD1 might be the D (6 bases). The germline V gene has CDR1 DFQATT and CDR2 SNEGSKA (reference sequence). The V end lost 0 bases, the J end lost 2 bases, and 16 bases lay between the germline ends. The length of the CDR3 is 16 residues.

J is TRBJ2-3 and V is TRBV15; no clear D gene. Between the trimmed V and J ends, which lost 0 bases and 6 bases, there was a span of 4 bases. Germline lookup yields CDR1 LNHNV and CDR2 YYDKDF (reference sequence). The CDR3 spans 12 residues. CDR3 nucleotide sequence: TGTGCCACCAGCAGAGATGTGGATACGCAGTATTTT. Protein: CATSRDVDTQYF.

This clonotype was detected a few times. Written as DNA, the CDR3 is TGTGCCAGCAGTCCCCCCACGGGGCAACACTACGAGCAGTACTTC. This sequence encodes CASSPPTGQHYEQYF. V gene TRBV12-3 or TRBV12-4 combines with J gene TRBJ2-7; D may match TRBD1 or TRBD2 (5 bases each). Trimming cost V 5 bases and J 3 bases, with 17 bases left between them. The CDR3 totals 15 residues.

The sample holds a few counts of this clonotype. The genes are TRBV13 and TRBJ2-1; the match to TRBD2 covers 13 bases. The V gene end was trimmed by 1 base and the J gene end by 0 bases; junction bases not matched to a gene: 12. This CDR3 region has 21 residues. CDR1 PRHDT and CDR2 FYEKMQ come from the germline V gene (reference sequence). CDR3 coding DNA: TGTGCCAGCAGCTTAGAACGACTAGCGGGGGGTCCCTCTAGCTCCTACAATGAGCAGTTCTTC. As protein: CASSLERLAGGPSSSYNEQFF.

The rearrangement uses TRBV5-5 and TRBJ2-1; the match to TRBD1 covers 8 bases. V shed 3 bases and J 5 bases; nucleotides not matched to a gene: 7. Germline loops: CDR1 SGHKS, CDR2 YYEKEE (reference sequence). The CDR3 covers 15 residues. The CDR3 sequence is CASSCGQGVDNEQFF. Here the CDR3 DNA reads TGTGCCAGCAGCTGCGGACAGGGAGTTGACAATGAGCAGTTCTTC.